The 3 T cell receptor beta chains presented below share a single source sample, sequenced in a study of CD8+ T cells in alopecia areata. Following RNA extraction, reverse transcription yielded cDNA that acted as the sequencing template. The assay was immunoSEQ multiplex PCR, and TCRdb's table has in-frame clones only and misses some. The data show more than 95,000 clones, 55% to 70% seen once. Sequencing was performed on CD4+ T cells sorted from blood. These receptors all come from a human donor in good health.

The genes are TRBV7-3 and TRBJ1-2, with D possibly TRBD1 on 6 matching bases. The germline V gene has CDR1 SGHTA and CDR2 FQGTGA. V shed 2 bases and J shed 8 bases, with 15 bases lying between them. The CDR3 has 14 residues. CDR3 protein: CASSLGGRNQGYTF. The CDR3 DNA is TGTGCCAGCAGCTTAGGGGGCCGGAACCAAGGCTACACCTTC.

This chain links TRBV15 with TRBJ1-5, with D hard to call. Germline CDR1 and CDR2: LNHNV and YYDKDF (reference sequence). V was trimmed by 1 base and J by 11 bases, leaving 15 bases between them. This CDR3 spans 14 amino acids. The CDR3 bases are TGTGCCACCAGCAGAGCTCAGGACCTTGGGGCCCAGCATTTT. Residues: CATSRAQDLGAQHF.

This clone was seen only a few times. The chain combines TRBV2 with TRBJ1-5; 7 bases are a match to TRBD1. V dropped 4 bases and J dropped 1; count of bases not matched to a gene: 4. This CDR3 contains 15 residues. Germline V gene lookup returns CDR1 SNHLY and CDR2 FYNNEI. The CDR3 is CASSGETGSNQPQHF. The CDR3 nucleotides are TGTGCCAGCAGTGGCGAGACAGGGAGCAATCAGCCCCAGCATTTT.